Described below is a single TCR beta chain sequence and its context. Antigen specificity is unknown. Profiled with immunoSEQ multiplex PCR; TCRdb holds only in-frame clones, not every one. The data hold 20,000 or so clones, with around 75% observed a single time. V was shortened by 1 base and J by 4 bases, with 10 bases between the two germline ends. Per germline, CDR1 MNHEY and CDR2 SMNVEV (reference sequence). The CDR3 covers 15 residues. The record originates from a study of PD-1 blockade in classical Hodgkin lymphoma. Overall study results and limits: Possible causes of repertoire differences, disease activity or prior therapy, remain undefined. TCR diversity in CD4+, not CD8+, cells rose significantly by C4D1. Baseline diversity in complete responders resembled that of newly diagnosed patients. Healthy donors reportedly exceeded newly diagnosed patients in baseline TCR diversity.

No patient escaped relapse after autologous stem cell transplantation, and brentuximab vedotin exposure varied. This sequence originates from a human donor with classical Hodgkin lymphoma. V usage is TRBV27 and J usage is TRBJ2-2, with a possible D match to TRBD2 (6 bases). Specimen: peripheral blood mononuclear cells (PBMCs), collected before the second cycle of nivolumab. The CDR3 DNA reads TGTGCCAGCAGTTTATGGGACTCTGCCACCGGGGAGCTGTTTTTT. Its protein product is CASSLWDSATGELFF.